The 17 T cell receptor beta chains below come from one sample, sequenced in a study of blood T cell repertoires in COVID-19. Measured with immunoSEQ multiplex PCR; TCRdb has only the in-frame clones, and not every one. Of 100,000 to 150,000 clones detected, around 86% appear once; the ten largest clones hold more than 6.5%. The specimen was peripheral blood. These receptors came from a man aged 80 or over with active or convalescent COVID-19.

This clone was found a few times. The chain is built from TRBV2 and TRBJ2-3, with 8 bases aligning to TRBD1. The CDR3 runs 15 residues. Trimming removed 3 bases from V and 4 bases from J; junction bases left unmatched: 6. Germline CDR1 SNHLY, CDR2 FYNNEI. Written as DNA, the CDR3 is TGTGCCAGCAGTGATTTGGGACAGGCGTCAGATACGCAGTATTTT. This sequence encodes CASSDLGQASDTQYF.

This clone was observed a handful of times. This rearrangement joins TRBV6-5 to TRBJ2-3, with 10 bases matching TRBD2. The ends lost 2 bases at V and 4 bases at J; junction bases unmatched: 6. The length of the CDR3 is 16 residues. Germline assignment: CDR1 MNHEY and CDR2 SVGAGI. The CDR3 coding sequence is TGTGCCAGCAGTTACGTCCTAGCGGGAGCAGCAGATACGCAGTATTTT. Its translation is CASSYVLAGAADTQYF.

The chain carries TRBV29-1 and TRBJ1-1, with 7 bases that match TRBD1. The germline V gene has CDR1 SQVTM and CDR2 ANQGSEA. The CDR3 is 14 amino acids. V lost 5 bases to trimming and J lost 0 bases; unmatched junction nucleotides: 6. Written as DNA, the CDR3 is TGCAGCGTTAGGGTTGGGACAGTGAACACTGAAGCTTTCTTT. It is translated as CSVRVGTVNTEAFF.

The V gene is TRBV9, the J gene TRBJ1-2; D is possibly TRBD1 (6 bases). The CDR3 has 15 amino acids. V dropped 0 bases and J dropped 8 bases, with 17 bases sitting between them. CDR1 SGDLS and CDR2 YYNGEE come from the germline V gene. This CDR3 is CASSVGDRDNRGYTF. The CDR3 DNA reads as TGTGCCAGCAGCGTAGGAGACCGGGACAACCGGGGCTACACCTTC. The variable domain in full, with the rest retrieved from reference TRBV9 and TRBJ1-2, is DSGVTQTPKHLITATGQRVTLRCSPRSGDLSVYWYQQSLDQGLQFLIQYYNGEERAKGNILERFSAQQFPDLHSELNLSSLELGDSALYFCASSVGDRDNRGYTFGSGTRLTVV.

The chain recombines TRBV5-1 with TRBJ2-2, with a possible D match to TRBD1 (5 bases). Germline values: CDR1 SGHRS, CDR2 YFSETQ. CDR3 size: 18 residues. Trimming left V 2 bases short and J 4 bases short, with 21 bases between. The CDR3 loop reads CASSFLGREGRRTGELFF. CDR3 bases: TGCGCCAGCAGCTTTCTTGGCAGGGAAGGGCGTCGCACCGGGGAGCTGTTTTTT.

The chain recombines TRBV19 with TRBJ2-7, with D perhaps matching TRBD2 (7 bases). The CDR3 totals 16 residues. Germline CDR1 and CDR2: LNHDA and SQIVND (reference sequence). Trimming removed 5 bases at V and 5 bases at J, with 22 bases between. The CDR3 DNA follows: TGTGCCAGTAGTTCCCGACTAGCCGGGGGCCCCAACGAGCAGTACTTC. Its protein is CASSSRLAGGPNEQYF.

This clone was picked up a small number of times. The chain joins TRBV5-6 to TRBJ2-1, with a weak D call TRBD2 (7 bases). V dropped 3 bases and J dropped 6 bases, with 19 bases sitting between them. Germline CDR1 SGHDT, CDR2 YYEEEE. The CDR3 is 16 residues long. Written as DNA, the CDR3 is TGTGCCAGCAGCTGGGGAGGAGGGCGGGGGCGCAATGAGCAGTTCTTC. It yields the protein CASSWGGGRGRNEQFF. Based on the CDR3 plus reference TRBV5-6 and TRBJ2-1, the full variable domain is DAGVTQSPTHLIKTRGQQVTLRCSPKSGHDTVSWYQQALGQGPQFIFQYYEEEERQRGNFPDRFSGHQFPNYSSELNVNALLLGDSALYLCASSWGGGRGRNEQFFGPGTRLTVL.

This clone appeared once. V gene TRBV18 combines with J gene TRBJ2-1; 7 nucleotides line up with TRBD1. Germline CDR1 and CDR2: KGHSH and LQKENI. With 4 bases clipped from V and 6 bases from J, the junction kept 6 bases outside the gene matches. This CDR3 is built from 14 residues. The CDR3 nucleotides are TGTGCCAGCTCACAAGGGGACAGACGCAATGAGCAGTTCTTC. Its protein product is CASSQGDRRNEQFF.

The chain links TRBV19 to TRBJ1-2; D is unclear. This CDR3 has 12 residues. CDR1 LNHDA and CDR2 SQIVND come from the germline V gene (reference sequence). The V end lost 5 bases, the J end lost 8 bases, and 12 bases lay between the germline ends. The CDR3: CASSFTNKGYTF. The CDR3 coding sequence is TGTGCCAGTAGTTTCACTAACAAAGGCTACACCTTC.

The genes are TRBV6-6 and TRBJ1-6, with D unresolved. Trimming cost V 2 bases and J 5 bases, with 13 bases left between them. This CDR3 comprises 16 residues. The germline V gene has CDR1 MNHNY and CDR2 SVGAGI (reference sequence). This CDR3 is CASSYADGLDNSPLHF. The DNA for the CDR3 is TGTGCCAGCAGTTACGCCGACGGACTCGATAATTCACCCCTCCACTTT.

The genes are TRBV2 and TRBJ1-4, with a tentative D call TRBD1 (5 bases). There are 13 residues in the CDR3. Per germline, CDR1 SNHLY and CDR2 FYNNEI. V was clipped by 8 bases and J by 5 bases, with 12 bases between them. The CDR3 reads CASVYRRNEKLFF. The CDR3 coding sequence is TGTGCCAGCGTTTACAGGAGAAATGAAAAACTGTTTTTT.

This chain uses TRBV21-1 with TRBJ1-3; the table's D call, TRBD1, was not checked against the DNA. TRBV21-1 is an annotated pseudogene. The CDR3 contains 17 residues. The CDR3 loop is CASSKADTLRSGNTIYF. CDR3 coding DNA: TGTGCCAGCAGCAAAGCCGACACGCTTCGCTCTGGAAACACCATATATTTT.

The chain uses TRBV27 and TRBJ1-6, with 9 bases fitting TRBD1. The length of the CDR3 is 14 residues. V gave up 5 bases and J gave up 8 bases; unmatched junction bases: 4. Germline V gene lookup returns CDR1 MNHEY and CDR2 SMNVEV (reference sequence). The CDR3 nucleotides read TGTGCCAGCAGTCCACAGGGGGCCCATTCACCCCTCCACTTT. Protein sequence: CASSPQGAHSPLHF.

The V gene is TRBV11-3, the J gene TRBJ2-1; TRBD1 agrees at 9 bases. Germline lookup yields CDR1 SGHNT and CDR2 YENEEA. The CDR3 loop spans 15 amino acids. The junction had 2 bases not matched to a gene; V was cut back by 1 base and J by 4 bases. The CDR3 loop reads CASSLGGQGYNEQFF. The CDR3 DNA follows: TGTGCCAGCAGCTTAGGGGGACAGGGATACAATGAGCAGTTCTTC. The variable domain in full, with the rest retrieved from reference TRBV11-3 and TRBJ2-1, is EAGVVQSPRYKIIEKKQPVAFWCNPISGHNTLYWYLQNLGQGPELLIRYENEEAVDDSQLPKDRFSAERLKGVDSTLKIQPAELGDSAVYLCASSLGGQGYNEQFFGPGTRLTVL.

The chain has TRBV10-3 and TRBJ1-2, with 8 bases matching TRBD1. Unmatched junction bases numbered 5, after V lost 3 bases and J lost 8 bases. This CDR3 contains 13 residues. Per the germline V gene, CDR1 is ENHRY and CDR2 is SYGVKD. The CDR3 loop reads CAISDPTGDGYTF. CDR3 DNA sequence: TGTGCCATCAGTGATCCGACAGGGGACGGCTACACCTTC.

The chain recombines TRBV28 with TRBJ1-5, with TRBD1 matching 7 bases. Per germline, CDR1 MDHEN and CDR2 SYDVKM. CDR3 length: 14 amino acids. V shed 7 bases and J 2 bases; nucleotides not matched to a gene: 5. The CDR3 spells CASTYQGGNQPQHF. The CDR3 bases are TGTGCCAGCACCTATCAGGGGGGCAATCAGCCCCAGCATTTT.

The chain has TRBV7-2 and TRBJ2-7; D is ambiguous. Germline loops: CDR1 SGHTA, CDR2 FQGNSA. The V end was cut by 5 bases, the J end by 0 bases, with 14 bases between. This CDR3 comprises 15 residues. Written as DNA, the CDR3 is TGTGCCAGCAGCATAAGTGGATCTAGCTCCTACGAGCAGTACTTC. Its protein product is CASSISGSSSYEQYF.